The 10 T cell receptor beta chains presented below share a single source sample, sequenced in a study of T cells expressing NK-cell markers. TCRdb re-called the 5' RACE reads; one entry per CDR3 protein, DNA not given. The specimen's table records approximately 440,000 distinct CDR3 sequences. Sample: blood T cells: a sorted CD56 or NKG2C T cell subset, CD4+ or CD8+ T cells, or bulk PBMC T cells (not recorded which). These receptors were taken from a woman aged 45-59 years in good health.

The genes are TRBV7-8 and TRBJ2-7; TCRdb's D gene call, TRBD1, goes unchecked for lack of DNA. This CDR3 has 15 amino acids. Germline CDR1 SGHVS, CDR2 FQNEAQ. The CDR3 protein is CASSTRAGQDYEQYF.

The chain carries TRBV2 and TRBJ1-5. Per the germline V gene, CDR1 is SNHLY and CDR2 is FYNNEI. The CDR3 covers 15 residues. The chain's CDR3 is CASSSRAGSNQPQHF.

V is TRBV12-3 or TRBV12-4 and J is TRBJ1-5; the D call from TCRdb, TRBD1, cannot be confirmed without DNA. The CDR3 is 16 residues long. The CDR3 sequence is CASTGTGSISNQPQHF.

The chain couples TRBV3-1 to TRBJ2-1; lacking DNA, the TRBD1 call made by TCRdb goes unchecked. Per germline, CDR1 LGHDT and CDR2 YNNKEL (reference sequence). This CDR3 is 18 amino acids long. The CDR3 loop reads CASTTTIDRGRIYNEQFF.

The CDR3 protein is CAISESEGPDTDTQYF. The chain has TRBV10-3 and TRBJ2-3; TCRdb gives TRBD2 as the D gene, but with no DNA this cannot be confirmed. CDR1 is ENHRY and CDR2 is SYGVKD in the germline V gene. The CDR3 spans 16 residues.

The V and J genes are TRBV2 and TRBJ1-2; absent DNA, TCRdb's TRBD1 call cannot be checked. The germline V gene has CDR1 SNHLY and CDR2 FYNNEI. There are 15 residues in the CDR3. The CDR3 region is CASSETTGGPYGYTF.

The chain links TRBV9 to TRBJ2-2; lacking DNA, the TRBD1 call made by TCRdb goes unchecked. Per the germline V gene, CDR1 is SGDLS and CDR2 is YYNGEE. This CDR3 has 14 residues. The CDR3 loop reads CASSPLSDTRELFF.

This chain joins TRBV7-2 and TRBJ2-1; the D call of TRBD1 rests on TCRdb alone, since no DNA is present to check it. Germline CDR1 and CDR2: SGHTA and FQGNSA. This CDR3 is built from 14 residues. CDR3 protein: CASSFGTPLNEQFF.

This chain connects TRBV5-1 to TRBJ2-4; TCRdb names TRBD1, which stays unverified in the absence of DNA. The CDR3 consists of 16 residues. Per the germline V gene, CDR1 is SGHRS and CDR2 is YFSETQ. CDR3 protein: CASSLRGIGPKNIQYF.

The rearrangement links TRBV2 to TRBJ1-2; TCRdb indicates TRBD1, and absent DNA this call remains unverified. The CDR3 totals 16 residues. Per the germline V gene, CDR1 is SNHLY and CDR2 is FYNNEI. CDR3 amino acids: CASSEARTAAYYGYTF.